In its sample, the clone carrying this T cell receptor (beta chain) was seen a few times. The antigen is not known. The germline gives CDR1 SGHRS, CDR2 YFSETQ. Deletions cut 0 bases from V and 8 bases from J, with 8 bases between. The CDR3 has 12 residues. This sample was included in a study of beta chain features in type 1 diabetes. Study-level results: More deletions and fewer insertions at VDJ junctions were seen in type 1 diabetes patients. Patients with Type 1 diabetes showed moderately but significantly shorter TCRB CDR3s in all four CD4+ subsets. PCR may have favored shorter templates equally in patients and controls. Sampled from patients, naive, central memory and Treg TCRB repertoires appeared more similar than those sampled from healthy donors.

TCRB transcripts that were expressed got sequenced, as all of the isolated RNA had been reverse transcribed. Assay: immunoSEQ multiplex PCR; the TCRdb copy retains only in-frame clones and omits some. This table holds about 340,000 clones, approximately 13% found once. The J gene is TRBJ1-2, the V gene TRBV5-1; D call uncertain. This receptor was taken from a woman in her late teens or twenties with type 1 diabetes. What was sequenced was naive CD4+ T cells from blood. The CDR3 region is CASSLDQAGYTF. The CDR3 nucleotides read TGCGCCAGCAGCTTGGATCAGGCCGGCTACACCTTC.